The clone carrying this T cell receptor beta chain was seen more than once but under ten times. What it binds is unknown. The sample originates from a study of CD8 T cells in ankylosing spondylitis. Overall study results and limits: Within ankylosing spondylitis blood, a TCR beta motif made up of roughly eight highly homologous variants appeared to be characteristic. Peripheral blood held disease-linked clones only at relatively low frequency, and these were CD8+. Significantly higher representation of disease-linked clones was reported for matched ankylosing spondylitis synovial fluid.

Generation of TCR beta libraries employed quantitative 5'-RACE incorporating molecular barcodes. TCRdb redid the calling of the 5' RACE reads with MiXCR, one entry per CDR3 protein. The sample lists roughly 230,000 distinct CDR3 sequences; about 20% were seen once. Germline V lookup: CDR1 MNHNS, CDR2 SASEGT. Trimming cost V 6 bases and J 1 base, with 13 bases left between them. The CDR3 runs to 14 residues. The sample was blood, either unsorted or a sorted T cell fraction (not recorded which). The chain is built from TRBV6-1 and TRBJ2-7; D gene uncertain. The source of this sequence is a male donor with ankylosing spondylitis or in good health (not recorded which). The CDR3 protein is CASRTGPSSYEQYF. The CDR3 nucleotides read TGTGCCAGCAGAACCGGGCCCTCTTCCTACGAGCAGTACTTC.